This entry is about one T cell receptor (beta chain). Its antigen is unknown. The record originates from a study of cytomegalovirus exposure and HLA in healthy donors. Study conclusions and caveats: Researchers catalogued approximately 170 TCR beta chains as cytomegalovirus-associated. Sequencing likely generated an artifact that appeared as a cluster of highly shared sequence variants.

The primer mix had 60 Vbeta and 13 Jbeta primers. Only in-frame clones appear in the TCRdb table, and some are missing; sequencing was by immunoSEQ multiplex PCR. This sample yields about 180,000 clones, of which 80% are seen a single time; around 5.7% belongs to the top ten. J was trimmed by 3 bases and V by 5 bases; bases with no gene match: 8. The CDR3 has 15 amino acids. Germline CDR1 MNHEY, CDR2 SMNVEV (reference sequence). This sequence was found in a man aged 40-49 years in good health and CMV-seronegative. The material sequenced was PBMCs. This chain joins TRBV27 and TRBJ2-7; 9 bases map to TRBD1. The CDR3 DNA is TGTGCCAGCAGTGTACAGGGGGCCCTTTTCTACGAGCAGTACTTC. Its translation is CASSVQGALFYEQYF.